Presented here are 24 T cell receptor beta chains from one specimen sequenced in a study of chemoradiotherapy in HPV16-positive cancers. Data came from immunoSEQ multiplex PCR; TCRdb stores just in-frame clones and leaves some out. The table lists about 34,000 clones, 92% of them singletons. This specimen was blood, taken from a patient who underwent chemoradiotherapy. These receptors were taken from a human donor with HPV-associated anogenital cancer.

This clone has just one count. The chain links TRBV5-6 to TRBJ1-2, with 8 bases lining up with TRBD1. The J segment lost 8 bases and the V segment lost 4 bases, leaving 4 bases of the junction unmatched. The germline V gene encodes CDR1 SGHDT and CDR2 YYEEEE. The CDR3 is 12 residues long. The CDR3 reads CASSLTGVGYTF. CDR3 in DNA: TGTGCCAGCAGCCTGACAGGGGTAGGCTACACCTTC.

This chain links TRBV15 with TRBJ2-5, with D perhaps TRBD1 or TRBD2 (5 bases each). V lost 3 bases to trimming and J lost 4 bases, with 12 bases between them. This CDR3 has 14 amino acids. The germline V gene has CDR1 LNHNV and CDR2 YYDKDF (reference sequence). The CDR3 DNA is TGTGCCACCAGCAGGTACCGGGACCTAGAGACCCAGTACTTC. Protein: CATSRYRDLETQYF.

The chain recombines TRBV18 with TRBJ2-7; the match to TRBD1 covers 7 bases. Germline V gene sequence: CDR1 KGHSH, CDR2 LQKENI. The CDR3 covers 14 residues. With V trimmed by 3 bases and J by 2 bases, 4 bases remained unmatched. CDR3 in DNA: TGTGCCAGCTCACCCGGGACAGTTACCTACGAGCAGTACTTC. Its translation: CASSPGTVTYEQYF.

This chain links TRBV11-3 with TRBJ1-1; D may be TRBD1 (5 bases). Germline CDR1 is SGHNT and CDR2 is YENEEA. The CDR3 totals 15 residues. Trimming took off 5 bases at V and 8 bases at J, with 21 bases between the two ends. The DNA for the CDR3 is TGTGCCAGCAGCCCAGGGAACACCATCCTCGGGGAAGCTTTCTTT. Translation: CASSPGNTILGEAFF.

The chain combines TRBV5-1 with TRBJ2-1; TRBD2 matches at 8 bases. There are 16 residues in the CDR3. The germline V gene has CDR1 SGHRS and CDR2 YFSETQ. Trimming at V came to 4 bases and at J to 7 bases, leaving 13 bases not matched to a gene. This CDR3 is CASSLTRGGPKNEQFF. The CDR3 DNA follows: TGCGCCAGCAGCCTTACTCGGGGGGGCCCGAAAAATGAGCAGTTCTTC. Full variable domain (missing parts from reference TRBV5-1 and TRBJ2-1): KAGVTQTPRYLIKTRGQQVTLSCSPISGHRSVSWYQQTPGQGLQFLFEYFSETQRNKGNFPGRFSGRQFSNSRSEMNVSTLELGDSALYLCASSLTRGGPKNEQFFGPGTRLTVL.

V is TRBV19 and J is TRBJ1-2; D unresolved. The V end was cut by 7 bases, the J end by 5 bases, with 8 bases between. The CDR3 covers 11 residues. Per germline, CDR1 LNHDA and CDR2 SQIVND (reference sequence). The CDR3 DNA reads TGTGCCAGTAATGAGGGTTATGGCTACACCTTC. This encodes CASNEGYGYTF.

V gene TRBV4-3 combines with J gene TRBJ1-2; TRBD1 agrees at 7 bases. CDR3 length: 13 amino acids. The junction had 5 bases not matched to a gene; V was cut back by 6 bases and J by 4 bases. Germline-derived CDR1 and CDR2 are LGHNA and YSLEER. The DNA of the CDR3 is TGCGCCAGCAGTCACAGGGGTGGCTATGGCTACACCTTC. It yields the protein CASSHRGGYGYTF.

The V and J genes are TRBV5-1 and TRBJ2-7, with TRBD1 matching 11 bases. The CDR3 spans 15 residues. J gave up 1 base and V 4 bases, and 4 bases lay outside the gene matches. Per germline, CDR1 SGHRS and CDR2 YFSETQ. The CDR3 DNA sequence: TGCGCCAGCAGCCGGGGACAGGGGGAATCCTACGAGCAGTACTTC. Its protein product is CASSRGQGESYEQYF.

J is TRBJ1-1 and V is TRBV30, with D unresolved. V lost 1 base and J 7 bases, leaving 13 bases between the germline ends. Germline V gives CDR1 GTSNPN, CDR2 SVGIG (reference sequence). The CDR3 length is 13 residues. The CDR3 DNA follows: TGTGCCTGGAGTGACTTACGGTTCGATGAAGCTTTCTTT. It is translated as CAWSDLRFDEAFF.

CDR3 nucleotide sequence: TGTGCCAGCAGCTTTCTACCGGGACTAGCCTCACCGGATACGCAGTATTTT. The encoded protein is CASSFLPGLASPDTQYF. This chain joins TRBV7-9 and TRBJ2-3, with TRBD2 matching 9 bases. This CDR3 region has 17 residues. The ends lost 3 bases at V and 6 bases at J; junction bases unmatched: 13. Germline CDR1 is SEHNR and CDR2 is FQNEAQ (reference sequence).

The chain joins TRBV11-2 to TRBJ2-7; TRBD1 matches at 8 bases. Germline values: CDR1 SGHAT, CDR2 FQNNGV. V was clipped by 9 bases and J by 2 bases; unmatched bases: 12. The CDR3 consists of 15 residues. The CDR3 DNA reads TGTGCCAGTTATCCTTGGACAGGGAGCCCCTACGAGCAGTACTTC. It specifies CASYPWTGSPYEQYF.

The rearrangement links TRBV30 to TRBJ2-3; no firm D call. CDR1 and CDR2 from the germline V gene are GTSNPN and SVGIG (reference sequence). V lost 5 bases and J lost 4, with 7 bases in between. This CDR3 has 11 residues. CDR3 coding DNA: TGTGCCTGGGCGCCGCCAGATACGCAGTATTTT. Encoded protein: CAWAPPDTQYF.

J is TRBJ2-3 and V is TRBV2; a weak D match, TRBD1 (6 bases). Germline V gene sequence: CDR1 SNHLY, CDR2 FYNNEI. V was cut by 7 bases and J by 2 bases, with 19 bases left in between. The CDR3 length is 16 residues. The CDR3 reads CASMRQPGQITDTQYF. The CDR3 nucleotides read TGTGCCAGCATGCGCCAACCGGGACAAATCACAGATACGCAGTATTTT.

The chain uses TRBV5-1 and TRBJ1-2; D uncertain. The germline V gene has CDR1 SGHRS and CDR2 YFSETQ. V was trimmed by 0 bases and J by 0 bases, leaving 12 bases between them. This CDR3 is 16 amino acids long. CDR3 in amino acids: CASSLVTVPANYGYTF. The CDR3 bases are TGCGCCAGCAGCTTGGTAACGGTGCCCGCTAACTATGGCTACACCTTC.

The gene calls are TRBV5-1 and TRBJ2-5, with a tentative D call TRBD2 (7 bases). CDR3 length: 15 amino acids. The germline V gene encodes CDR1 SGHRS and CDR2 YFSETQ. Trimming shortened V by 4 bases and J by 1 base, and 14 bases separated the two germline ends. CDR3 sequence (DNA): TGCGCCAGCAGCCTAGAGGGAGGGGGCCAAGAGACCCAGTACTTC. Amino acids: CASSLEGGGQETQYF.

This rearrangement joins TRBV4-1 to TRBJ1-1; D may be TRBD1 (5 bases). The CDR3 is 15 amino acids. Germline V gene data show CDR1 as MGHRA and CDR2 as YSYEKL. The V end lost 3 bases, the J end lost 0 bases, and 11 bases lay between the germline ends. This CDR3 is CASSQADKMNTEAFF. The CDR3 coding sequence is TGCGCCAGCAGCCAGGCGGACAAGATGAACACTGAAGCTTTCTTT.

This sequence joins TRBV7-3 and TRBJ1-2; 7 bases match TRBD1. J gave up 6 bases and V 2 bases, and 6 bases lay outside the gene matches. Germline CDR1 reads SGHTA; CDR2 reads FQGTGA. The CDR3 has 14 amino acids. CDR3 in amino acids: CASSLGGGEDGYTF. CDR3 nucleotides: TGTGCCAGCAGCTTAGGAGGGGGCGAGGATGGCTACACCTTC. Combining the CDR3 with reference TRBV7-3 and TRBJ1-2 gives the whole variable domain GAGVSQTPSNKVTEKGKYVELRCDPISGHTALYWYRQSLGQGPEFLIYFQGTGAADDSGLPNDRFFAVRPEGSVSTLKIQRTERGDSAVYLCASSLGGGEDGYTFGSGTRLTVV.

The chain carries TRBV30 and TRBJ2-2; D gene uncertain. The CDR3 covers 13 residues. CDR1 GTSNPN and CDR2 SVGIG come from the germline V gene (reference sequence). V lost 3 bases and J 6 bases, leaving 11 bases between the germline ends. This chain's CDR3 is CAWSPWASGELFF. In DNA form, the CDR3 reads TGTGCCTGGAGCCCCTGGGCGTCCGGGGAGCTGTTTTTT. The full variable domain, with the rest looked up from reference TRBV30 and TRBJ2-2, is SQTIHQWPATLVQPVGSPLSLECTVEGTSNPNLYWYRQAAGRGLQLLFYSVGIGQISSEVPQNLSASRPQDRQFILSSKKLLLSDSGFYLCAWSPWASGELFFGEGSRLTVL.

The genes are TRBV5-6 and TRBJ1-2, with D uncertain. V lost 0 bases, J lost 3 bases, and 9 bases lay in between. Germline values: CDR1 SGHDT, CDR2 YYEEEE. The CDR3 has 14 amino acids. CDR3 protein: CASSLGGFDYGYTF. CDR3 nucleotides: TGTGCCAGCAGCTTGGGGGGATTCGACTATGGCTACACCTTC.

The chain joins TRBV19 to TRBJ2-7, with D maybe TRBD1 (5 bases). In germline, CDR1 is LNHDA, CDR2 SQIVND (reference sequence). Trimming removed 4 bases from V and 0 bases from J, with 7 bases in between. The CDR3 length is 13 residues. The DNA for the CDR3 is TGTGCCAGTAGTAAACAGGACTCCTACGAGCAGTACTTC. Encoded protein: CASSKQDSYEQYF.

This sequence joins TRBV7-2 and TRBJ1-5; a weak D match, TRBD1 (5 bases). V lost 5 bases and J lost 3, with 14 bases in between. The CDR3 covers 15 residues. Germline loops: CDR1 SGHTA, CDR2 FQGNSA. DNA of the CDR3: TGTGCCAGCAGCCCAGGGCCAGGGCTCAATCAGCCCCAGCATTTT. It yields the protein CASSPGPGLNQPQHF. Filled out from reference TRBV7-2 and TRBJ1-5, the complete variable domain reads GAGVSQSPSNKVTEKGKDVELRCDPISGHTALYWYRQSLGQGLEFLIYFQGNSAPDKSGLPSDRFSAERTGGSVSTLTIQRTQQEDSAVYLCASSPGPGLNQPQHFGDGTRLSIL.

In this sample, this clone turned up once. This chain links TRBV6-5 with TRBJ2-2; 8 bases agree with TRBD1. The trim removed 0 bases at V and 6 bases at J, leaving 0 bases unmatched. The CDR3 sequence is 14 residues long. CDR1 and CDR2 (germline): MNHEY, SVGAGI. The CDR3: CASSYSQGAGELFF. The DNA for the CDR3 is TGTGCCAGCAGTTACTCACAGGGGGCCGGGGAGCTGTTTTTT.

This rearrangement joins TRBV23-1 to TRBJ1-5; the match to TRBD1 covers 8 bases. TRBV23-1 is an ORF; its function is uncertain. This CDR3 comprises 15 residues. V was clipped by 6 bases and J by 2 bases; unmatched bases: 6. In nucleotides, the CDR3 is TGCGCCAGCAGGACAGGGGAGGTATGCAATCAGCCCCAGCATTTT. Protein product: CASRTGEVCNQPQHF.

The J gene is TRBJ1-4, the V gene TRBV9; D ambiguous. CDR1 and CDR2 (germline): SGDLS, YYNGEE. V shed 4 bases and J shed 0 bases, with 13 bases lying between them. CDR3 length: 16 residues. The CDR3 DNA is TGTGCCAGCAGCCCGGACGGGAGACCAACTAATGAAAAACTGTTTTTT. This encodes CASSPDGRPTNEKLFF.